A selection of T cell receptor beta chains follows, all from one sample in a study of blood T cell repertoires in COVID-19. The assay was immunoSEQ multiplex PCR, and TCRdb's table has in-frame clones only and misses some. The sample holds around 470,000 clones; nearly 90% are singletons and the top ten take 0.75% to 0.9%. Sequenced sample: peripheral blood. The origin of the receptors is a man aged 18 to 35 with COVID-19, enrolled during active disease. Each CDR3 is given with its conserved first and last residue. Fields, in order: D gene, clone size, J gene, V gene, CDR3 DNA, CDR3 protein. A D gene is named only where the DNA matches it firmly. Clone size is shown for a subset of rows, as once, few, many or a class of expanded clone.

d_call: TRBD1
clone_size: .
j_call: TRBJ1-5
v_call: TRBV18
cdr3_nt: TGTGCCAGCTCGGACAGGGGTTATCAGCCCCAGCATTTT
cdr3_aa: CASSDRGYQPQHF

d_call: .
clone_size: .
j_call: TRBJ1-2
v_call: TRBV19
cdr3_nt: TGTGCCAGTAGTATAGATGCCAGGGGACTAGGCTACACCTTC
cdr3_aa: CASSIDARGLGYTF

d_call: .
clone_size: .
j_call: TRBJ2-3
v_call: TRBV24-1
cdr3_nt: TGTGCCACCAGTGCCGGAGGTGCAGATACGCAGTATTTT
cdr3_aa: CATSAGGADTQYF

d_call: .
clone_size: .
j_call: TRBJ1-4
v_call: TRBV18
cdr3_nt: TGTGCCAGCGCCAGGGCGTCGACTAATGAAAAACTGTTTTTT
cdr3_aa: CASARASTNEKLFF

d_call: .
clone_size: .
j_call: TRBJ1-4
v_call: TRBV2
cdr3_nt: TGTGCCAGCAGTCGACAGAATAATGAAAAACTGTTTTTT
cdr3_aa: CASSRQNNEKLFF

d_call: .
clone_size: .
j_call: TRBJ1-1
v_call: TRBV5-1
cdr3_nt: TGCGCCAGCAGCTTGGCCGGGATAGGCTTGAACACTGAAGCTTTCTTT
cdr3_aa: CASSLAGIGLNTEAFF

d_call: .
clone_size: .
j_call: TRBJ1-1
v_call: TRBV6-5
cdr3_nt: TGTGCCAGCAGTACTAACAGGGCTTCCACTGAAGCTTTCTTT
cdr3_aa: CASSTNRASTEAFF

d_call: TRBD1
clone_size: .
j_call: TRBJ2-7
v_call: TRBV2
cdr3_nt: TGTGCCAGCAGCCAACAGGGGAGCTCCTACGAGCAGTACTTC
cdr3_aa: CASSQQGSSYEQYF

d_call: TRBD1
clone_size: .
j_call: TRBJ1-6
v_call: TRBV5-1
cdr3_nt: TGCGCCAGCAGAAACAGGGGAGGCATTTCACCCCTCCACTTT
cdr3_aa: CASRNRGGISPLHF

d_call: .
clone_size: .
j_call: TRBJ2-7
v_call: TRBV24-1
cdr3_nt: TGTGCCACCAGTGAGCGGGACCCACCGTACATCTACGAGCAGTACTTC
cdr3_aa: CATSERDPPYIYEQYF

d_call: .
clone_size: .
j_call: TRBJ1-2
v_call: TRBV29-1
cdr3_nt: TGCAGCGTTGACTTACAGGGAAACTATGGCTACACCTTC
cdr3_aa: CSVDLQGNYGYTF

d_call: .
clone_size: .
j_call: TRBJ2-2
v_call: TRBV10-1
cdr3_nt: TGCGCCAGCAGTGTTGGCGGGACCGGGGAGCTGTTTTTT
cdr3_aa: CASSVGGTGELFF

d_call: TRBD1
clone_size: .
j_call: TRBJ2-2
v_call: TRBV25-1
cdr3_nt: TGTGCCAGCAGTCGACAGGGTATCAGCGGGGAGCTGTTTTTT
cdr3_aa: CASSRQGISGELFF

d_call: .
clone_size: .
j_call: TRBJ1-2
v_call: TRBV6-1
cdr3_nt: TGTGCCAGCAGTGAACCCCCGGATGGCTACACCTTC
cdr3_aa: CASSEPPDGYTF

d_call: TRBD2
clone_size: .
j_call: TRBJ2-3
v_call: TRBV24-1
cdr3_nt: TGTGCCACCAGTGATCCATCGACTAGCGGAGATACGCAGTATTTT
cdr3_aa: CATSDPSTSGDTQYF

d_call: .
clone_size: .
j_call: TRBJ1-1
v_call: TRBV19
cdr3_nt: TGTGCCAGTAGTTCAAAGAGAGAAGCTTTCTTT
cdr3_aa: CASSSKREAFF

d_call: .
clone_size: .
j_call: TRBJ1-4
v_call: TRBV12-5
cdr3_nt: TGTGCTAGTGGTTTGGCTCCTGAAAAACTGTTTTTT
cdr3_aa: CASGLAPEKLFF

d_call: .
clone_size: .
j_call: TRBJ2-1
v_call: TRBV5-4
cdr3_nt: TGTGCCAGCAGCGCGTCTAGTCACAATGAGCAGTTCTTC
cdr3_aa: CASSASSHNEQFF

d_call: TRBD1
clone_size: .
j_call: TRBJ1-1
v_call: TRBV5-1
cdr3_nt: TGCGCCAGCAGCTTGGTGGGACAGGCCCTGAACACTGAAGCTTTCTTT
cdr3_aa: CASSLVGQALNTEAFF

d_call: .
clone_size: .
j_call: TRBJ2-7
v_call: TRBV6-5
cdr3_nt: TGTGCCAGCAAGGTATTTACAGCCGACGAGCAGTACTTC
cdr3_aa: CASKVFTADEQYF

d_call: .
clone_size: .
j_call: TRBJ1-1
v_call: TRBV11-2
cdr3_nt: TGTGCCAGCAGGGGAGGGGGCACTGAAGCTTTCTTT
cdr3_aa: CASRGGGTEAFF

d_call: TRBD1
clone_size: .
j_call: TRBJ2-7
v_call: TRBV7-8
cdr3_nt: TGTGCCAGCAGCTTGGCAGGGGGTTCGGAGGAGCAGTACTTC
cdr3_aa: CASSLAGGSEEQYF

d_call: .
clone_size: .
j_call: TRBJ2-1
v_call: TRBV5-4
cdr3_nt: TGTGCCAGCAGCTTTCCTCCCCCCGAGGGCCAAGGGCAGTTCTTC
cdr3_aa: CASSFPPPEGQGQFF

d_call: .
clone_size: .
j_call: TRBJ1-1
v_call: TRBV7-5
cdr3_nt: TGTGTCAGAAGCTTAAGGGCCCAAGGGGTTGGTCCAGAAGCTTTCTTT
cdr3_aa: CVRSLRAQGVGPEAFF

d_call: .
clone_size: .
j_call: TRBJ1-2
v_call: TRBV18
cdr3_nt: TGTGCCAGCTCACCACTTTCCGAGGATGGCTACACCTTC
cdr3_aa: CASSPLSEDGYTF

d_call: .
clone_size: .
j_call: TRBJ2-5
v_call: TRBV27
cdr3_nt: TGTGCCAGCAGTGTGATACAGGGTACGGAGACCCAGTACTTC
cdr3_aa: CASSVIQGTETQYF

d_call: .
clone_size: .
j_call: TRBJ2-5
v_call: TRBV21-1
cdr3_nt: TGTGCCAGCATACAAGCGGGAGGGCCCGAAGAGACCCAGTACTTC
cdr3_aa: CASIQAGGPEETQYF

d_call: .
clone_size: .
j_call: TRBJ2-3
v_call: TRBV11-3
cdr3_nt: TGTGCCAGCAGACACCGACAGGGACTAGAATCGGATACGCAGTATTTT
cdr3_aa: CASRHRQGLESDTQYF

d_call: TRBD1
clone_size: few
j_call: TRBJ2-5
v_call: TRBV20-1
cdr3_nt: TGCAGTGCTAGTACAGGGGGCCAAGAGACCCAGTACTTC
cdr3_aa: CSASTGGQETQYF

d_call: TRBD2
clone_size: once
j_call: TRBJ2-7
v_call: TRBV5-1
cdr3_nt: TGCGCCAGCAGCTTCCTAAGCGGGAGATCTTACGAGCAGTACTTC
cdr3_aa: CASSFLSGRSYEQYF

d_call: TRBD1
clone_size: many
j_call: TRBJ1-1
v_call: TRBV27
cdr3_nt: TGTGCCAGCATTCGGACAGGGTTGAACACTGAAGCTTTCTTT
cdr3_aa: CASIRTGLNTEAFF

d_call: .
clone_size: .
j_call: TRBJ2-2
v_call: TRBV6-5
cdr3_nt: TGTGCCAGCAGGGCGGGATCGAACACCGGGGAGCTGTTTTTT
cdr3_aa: CASRAGSNTGELFF

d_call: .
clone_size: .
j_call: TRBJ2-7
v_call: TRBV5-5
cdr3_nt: TGTGCCAGCAGCTTAGGTGGACAACACTACGAGCAGTACTTC
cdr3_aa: CASSLGGQHYEQYF

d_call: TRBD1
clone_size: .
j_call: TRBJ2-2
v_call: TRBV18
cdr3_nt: TGTGCCAGCTCACCAACAGACCAGGGGGCGTTCACCGGGGAGCTGTTTTTT
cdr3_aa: CASSPTDQGAFTGELFF